In this sample, the clone carrying this TCR beta chain turned up a few times. The data originate from a study of cytotoxic CD8 clonotypes in ibrutinib-treated CLL. For the study at large: Responses: approximately 25 partial, 2 complete; after median roughly 5.5 years, roughly 14 stayed remitted, around twelve progressed. The average sample held around 280,000 productive templates and 91,000 or so productive rearrangements.

Assay used: immunoSEQ multiplex PCR; TCRdb lists only in-frame clones, some missing. This sample carries 150,000 to 200,000 clones, less than 85% of them seen once, and the ten largest clones take 3.5% to 5.5%. The sample here was PBMCs, taken after 24 months of ibrutinib treatment. This clonotype was sampled from a human donor with chronic lymphocytic leukemia.

CDR3 protein: CASSLGAGANYGYTF. DNA of the CDR3: TGTGCCAGCAGCTTAGGGGCAGGAGCTAACTATGGCTACACCTTC. The chain joins TRBV7-3 to TRBJ1-2, with D possibly TRBD1 on 5 matching bases. V was pared by 2 bases and J by 0 bases, with 10 bases between. The length of the CDR3 is 15 residues. Germline V lookup: CDR1 SGHTA, CDR2 FQGTGA.